What follows is one T cell receptor (beta chain) and its context. These data belong to a study of beta chain features in type 1 diabetes. The investigators reverse transcribed all of the isolated RNA, so they sequenced expressed TCRB transcripts. Data came from immunoSEQ multiplex PCR; TCRdb stores just in-frame clones and leaves some out. The data show approximately 90,000 clones, under 35% seen once. The CDR3 runs to 15 residues. Germline loops: CDR1 SGHRS, CDR2 YFSETQ. J was trimmed by 1 base and V by 4 bases; bases with no gene match: 6. Sequencing input: stem cell memory CD4+ T cells from blood. The clonotype originates from a woman aged 18-29 years in good health. This chain uses TRBV5-1 with TRBJ1-1, with 8 bases matching TRBD1. CDR3 region: CASSLTGTGNTEAFF. In DNA, the CDR3 is TGCGCCAGCAGCCTAACCGGGACAGGGAACACTGAAGCTTTCTTT.